Shown below are 2 T cell receptor beta chains from a single sample sequenced in a study of shared clonotypes between healthy human individuals. TCRdb's copy holds only in-frame clones and misses some; the assay was immunoSEQ multiplex PCR. The top ten clones hold about 0.067% of a sample with 500,000 or so clones, approximately 95% of them seen once. The sample comprised naive CD4+ T cells sorted from blood. The subset was: CD45RA+ positively selected. The receptors here all came from a woman aged 30 to 39 in good health.

This CDR3 reads CASSNIAGVAEQFF. CDR3 bases: TGCGCCAGCAGCAACATAGCGGGAGTGGCTGAGCAGTTCTTC. The gene calls are TRBV5-1 and TRBJ2-1; 9 bases line up with TRBD2. CDR1 is SGHRS, CDR2 YFSETQ, per germline. The CDR3 loop spans 14 amino acids. Trimming removed 4 bases from V and 9 bases from J; junction bases left unmatched: 8.

CDR3 amino acids: CASRPSGDFSGYTF. The CDR3 DNA is TGTGCCAGCAGGCCCTCAGGGGACTTCTCTGGCTACACCTTC. V is TRBV27 and J is TRBJ1-2; D perhaps matches TRBD1 (6 bases). CDR1 is MNHEY, CDR2 SMNVEV, per germline (reference sequence). The CDR3 loop spans 14 amino acids. V was pared by 6 bases and J by 7 bases, with 18 bases between.